These T cell receptor beta chains were read from a single sample in a study of shared clonotypes between healthy human individuals. Assay used: immunoSEQ multiplex PCR; TCRdb lists only in-frame clones, some missing. The table has some 1 million clones, about 70% seen once. Source material: memory CD4+ T cells sorted from blood. The receptors shown here come from a man between 18 and 35 years old in good health. The CDR3 runs from the conserved cysteine through the conserved F or W. Fields, in order: clone size, V gene, CDR3 protein. Only part of the rows carry a size: once, few, many, or a class if the clone is expanded.

size: -
V: TRBV10-3
CDR3: CAISESEVIIGTEAFF

size: few
V: TRBV9
CDR3: CASSADREISPLHF

size: -
V: TRBV29-1
CDR3: CSVAAGAYNEQFF

size: -
V: TRBV11-2
CDR3: CASSLGRNQETQYF

size: -
V: TRBV7-2
CDR3: CASSRTGTASSFSTDTQYF

size: -
V: TRBV6-6
CDR3: CASSRDVIAYEQYF

size: -
V: TRBV4-1
CDR3: CASSQEVGEQYF

size: once
V: TRBV28
CDR3: CASRTGGANVLTF

size: -
V: TRBV7-9
CDR3: CASSTGTVKTQYF

size: -
V: TRBV18
CDR3: CASSPALAGVGEQFF

size: -
V: TRBV7-2
CDR3: CASSYYHRGTETQYF

size: -
V: TRBV7-2
CDR3: CASSSGSMETQYF

size: once
V: TRBV4-1
CDR3: CASSQVARGVEETQYF

size: medium-sized
V: TRBV2
CDR3: CASSPMLARGYEQYF

size: -
V: TRBV9
CDR3: CASSVVGGTASGANVLTF

size: -
V: TRBV28
CDR3: CASSLGVINYGYTF

size: -
V: TRBV6-6
CDR3: CATEPQGMLGYTF

size: -
V: TRBV28
CDR3: CAGTGGRRNTEAFF

size: -
V: TRBV28
CDR3: CASMVGKRSGNEQFF

size: once
V: TRBV9
CDR3: CASSADRGNTEAFF

size: -
V: TRBV9
CDR3: CASSLGQGLGNSPLHF

size: -
V: TRBV6-1
CDR3: CASSEYYSVGYNSPLHF

size: -
V: TRBV4-2
CDR3: CASSPTGGGANTGELFF

size: once
V: TRBV7-2
CDR3: CASSHFTDTQYF

size: -
V: TRBV5-4
CDR3: CASSLGTLAQETQYF

size: -
V: TRBV18
CDR3: CASSPSGQGLIETQYF

size: -
V: TRBV10-3
CDR3: CASSGTGHHEQYF

size: few
V: TRBV29-1
CDR3: CSVEVPFPRDTQYF

size: once
V: TRBV11-2
CDR3: CASSLGYRGLLSTDTQYF

size: few
V: TRBV9
CDR3: CASSVGASGGAETQYF

size: -
V: TRBV2
CDR3: CASSVALAGDNEQFF

size: few
V: TRBV9
CDR3: CASSERAAGGTYEQYF

size: -
V: TRBV5-5
CDR3: CASTLTGPSYEQYF

size: few
V: TRBV7-8
CDR3: CASRKGGADNSPLHF

size: -
V: TRBV6-5
CDR3: CASSSNRDREQYF

size: -
V: TRBV28
CDR3: CASTGDGYSNQPQHF

size: -
V: TRBV28
CDR3: CATRGAEGNTEAFF

size: -
V: TRBV14
CDR3: CASSPRDRLYEQYF

size: -
V: TRBV11-3
CDR3: CASSGGLNTGELFF

size: once
V: TRBV11-3
CDR3: CASSPGQGRGTQYF

size: few
V: TRBV6-1
CDR3: CASSAQVGGGKGGYTF

size: -
V: TRBV6-5
CDR3: CASSYELGAAEKLFF

size: -
V: TRBV5-6
CDR3: CASSFTGNQPQHF

size: -
V: TRBV30
CDR3: CAWSVKPAGNTIYF

size: -
V: TRBV5-1
CDR3: CASSFSGANTGELFF

size: -
V: TRBV7-2
CDR3: CASSLEGTVSSYEQYF

size: -
V: TRBV19
CDR3: CASSNQNPYEQYF

size: once
V: TRBV30
CDR3: CACSPDRGYEQYF

size: few
V: TRBV5-1
CDR3: CATTEGPLNTEAFF

size: -
V: TRBV7-9
CDR3: CASSLEWSSYEQYF

size: -
V: TRBV6-5
CDR3: CASARDNEQFF

size: -
V: TRBV5-1
CDR3: CASSLAQGDNSPLHF

size: -
V: TRBV5-1
CDR3: CASSLRGANYGYTF

size: -
V: TRBV6-5
CDR3: CASSPPGQETQYF

size: -
V: TRBV6-6
CDR3: CASSYPGDRSNQPQHF